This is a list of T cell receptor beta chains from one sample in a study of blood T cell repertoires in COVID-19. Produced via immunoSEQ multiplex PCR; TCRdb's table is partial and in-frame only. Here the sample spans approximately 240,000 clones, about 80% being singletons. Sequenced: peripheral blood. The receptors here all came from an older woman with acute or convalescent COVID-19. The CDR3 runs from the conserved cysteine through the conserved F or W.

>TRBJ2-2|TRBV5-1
CASNHQGAYTGELFF
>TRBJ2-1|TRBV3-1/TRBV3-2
CASSRRLAGGRHNEQFF
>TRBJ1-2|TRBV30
CAWRPAGIAYGYTF
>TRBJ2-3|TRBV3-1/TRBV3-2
CASSQDRGLAGTDTQYF
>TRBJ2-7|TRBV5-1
CASSLVVRGQAGGDQYF
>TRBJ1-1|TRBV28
CASTQGVGVSGNTEAFF
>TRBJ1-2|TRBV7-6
CASSSKPGGSNTGYTF
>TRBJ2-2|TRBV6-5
CASTLQGDTGELFF
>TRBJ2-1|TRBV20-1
CSAASYNEQFF
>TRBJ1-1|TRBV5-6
CASSLTGRNTEAFF
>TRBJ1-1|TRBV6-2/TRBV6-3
CASSSRDFGEAFF
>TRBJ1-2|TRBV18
CASSPGQGAIMLDGYTF
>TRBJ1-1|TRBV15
CATSRDPTVNTEAFF
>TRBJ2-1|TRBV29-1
CSVDLAAEQFF
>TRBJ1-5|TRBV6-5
CASSYRDRSSNQPQHF
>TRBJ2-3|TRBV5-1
CASSLAGERTSGDTDTQYF
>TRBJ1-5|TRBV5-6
CASRDRGGNQPQHF